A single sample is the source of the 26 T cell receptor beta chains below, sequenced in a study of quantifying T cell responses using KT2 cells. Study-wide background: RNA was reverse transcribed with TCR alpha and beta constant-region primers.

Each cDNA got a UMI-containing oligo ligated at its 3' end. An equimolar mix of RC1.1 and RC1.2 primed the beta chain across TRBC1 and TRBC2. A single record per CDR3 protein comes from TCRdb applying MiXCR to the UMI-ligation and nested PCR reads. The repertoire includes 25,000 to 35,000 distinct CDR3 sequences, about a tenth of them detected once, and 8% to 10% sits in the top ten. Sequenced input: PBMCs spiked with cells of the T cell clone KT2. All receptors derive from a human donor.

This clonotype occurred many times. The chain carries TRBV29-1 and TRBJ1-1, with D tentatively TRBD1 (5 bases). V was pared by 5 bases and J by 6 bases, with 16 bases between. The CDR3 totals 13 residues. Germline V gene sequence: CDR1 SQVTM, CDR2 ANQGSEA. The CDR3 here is CSVTPSGLPEAFF. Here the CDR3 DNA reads TGCAGCGTTACCCCATCAGGGTTACCTGAAGCTTTCTTT.

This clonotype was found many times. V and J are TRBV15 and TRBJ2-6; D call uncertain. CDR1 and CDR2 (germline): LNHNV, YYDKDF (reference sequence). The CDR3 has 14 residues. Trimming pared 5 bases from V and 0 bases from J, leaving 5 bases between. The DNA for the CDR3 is TGTGCCACCAGCTCACTCTCTGGGGCCAACGTCCTGACTTTC. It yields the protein CATSSLSGANVLTF.

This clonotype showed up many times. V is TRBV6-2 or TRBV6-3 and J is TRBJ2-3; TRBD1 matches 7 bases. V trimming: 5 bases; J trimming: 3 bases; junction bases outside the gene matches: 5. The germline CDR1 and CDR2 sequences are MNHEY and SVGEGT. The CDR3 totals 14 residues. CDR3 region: CASSPGQETDTQYF. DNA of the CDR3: TGTGCCAGCAGTCCAGGACAGGAGACAGATACGCAGTATTTT.

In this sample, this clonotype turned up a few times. The CDR3 DNA sequence: TGTGCCAGCAGTTTAACGGGATCTCAAGAGACCCAGTACTTC. It codes for CASSLTGSQETQYF. The chain employs TRBV12-3 or TRBV12-4 and TRBJ2-5; D is perhaps TRBD2 (5 bases). This CDR3 has 14 residues. V was clipped by 2 bases and J by 2 bases, with 9 bases between them.

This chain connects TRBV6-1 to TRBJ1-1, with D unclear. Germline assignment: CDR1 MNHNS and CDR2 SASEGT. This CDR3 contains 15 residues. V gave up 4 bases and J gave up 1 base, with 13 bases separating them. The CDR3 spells CASSVPTWANTEAFF. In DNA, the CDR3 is TGTGCCAGCAGTGTTCCCACGTGGGCGAACACTGAAGCTTTCTTT.

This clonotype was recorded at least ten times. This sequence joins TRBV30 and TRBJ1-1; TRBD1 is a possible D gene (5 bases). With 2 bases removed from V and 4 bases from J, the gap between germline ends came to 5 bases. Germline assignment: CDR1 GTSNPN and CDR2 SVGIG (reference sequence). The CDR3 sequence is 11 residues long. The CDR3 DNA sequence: TGTGCCTGGAGTAGGGGCACTGAAGCTTTCTTT. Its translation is CAWSRGTEAFF.

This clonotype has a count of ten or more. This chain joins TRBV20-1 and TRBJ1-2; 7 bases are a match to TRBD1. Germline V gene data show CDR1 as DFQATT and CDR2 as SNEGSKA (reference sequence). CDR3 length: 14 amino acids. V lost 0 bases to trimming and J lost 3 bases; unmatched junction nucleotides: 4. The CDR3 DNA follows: TGCAGTGCTAGAGATCAACAGGGGTACTATGGCTACACCTTC. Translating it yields CSARDQQGYYGYTF.

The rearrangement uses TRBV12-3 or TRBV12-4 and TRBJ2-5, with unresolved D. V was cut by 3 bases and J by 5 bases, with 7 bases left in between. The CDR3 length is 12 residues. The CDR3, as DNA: TGTGCCAGCAGTTTCGTGGAGGAGACCCAGTACTTC. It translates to CASSFVEETQYF.

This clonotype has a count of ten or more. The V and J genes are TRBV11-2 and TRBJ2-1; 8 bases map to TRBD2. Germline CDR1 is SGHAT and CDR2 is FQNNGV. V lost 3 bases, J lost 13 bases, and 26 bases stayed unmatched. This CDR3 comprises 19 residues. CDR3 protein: CASSFEGVTGLVFGPSQFF. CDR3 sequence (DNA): TGTGCCAGCAGCTTCGAGGGGGTGACGGGACTAGTCTTTGGGCCTTCTCAGTTCTTC.

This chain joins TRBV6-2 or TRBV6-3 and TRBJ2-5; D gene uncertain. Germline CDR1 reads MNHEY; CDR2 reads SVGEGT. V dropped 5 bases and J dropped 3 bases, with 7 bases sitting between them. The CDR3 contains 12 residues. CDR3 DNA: TGTGCCAGCAGTCAAGTAAAAGAGACCCAGTACTTC. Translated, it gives CASSQVKETQYF.

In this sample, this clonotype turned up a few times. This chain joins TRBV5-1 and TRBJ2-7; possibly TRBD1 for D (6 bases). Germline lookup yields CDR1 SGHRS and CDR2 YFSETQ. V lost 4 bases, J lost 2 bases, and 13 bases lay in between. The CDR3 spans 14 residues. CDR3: CASSGGDGPYEQYF. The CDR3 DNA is TGCGCCAGCAGCGGGGGCGACGGCCCCTACGAGCAGTACTTC.

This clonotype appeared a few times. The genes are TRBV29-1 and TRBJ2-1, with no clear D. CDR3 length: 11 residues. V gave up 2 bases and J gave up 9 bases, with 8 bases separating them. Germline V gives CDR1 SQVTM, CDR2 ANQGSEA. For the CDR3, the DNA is TGCAGCGTTGAAATTTTGGGTGAGCAGTTCTTC. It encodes CSVEILGEQFF.

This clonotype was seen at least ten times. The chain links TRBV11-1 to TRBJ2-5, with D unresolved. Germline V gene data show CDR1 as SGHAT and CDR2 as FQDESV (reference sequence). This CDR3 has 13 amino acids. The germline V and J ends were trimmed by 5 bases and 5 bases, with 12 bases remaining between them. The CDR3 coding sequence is TGTGCCAGCAGCCCCAGCATGCGGGAGACCCAGTACTTC. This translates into CASSPSMRETQYF.

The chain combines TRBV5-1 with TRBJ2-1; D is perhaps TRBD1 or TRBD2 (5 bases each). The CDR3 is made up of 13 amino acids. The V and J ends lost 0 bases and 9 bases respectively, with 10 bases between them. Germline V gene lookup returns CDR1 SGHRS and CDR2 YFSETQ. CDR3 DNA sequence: TGCGCCAGCAGCTTGGGAGGGGTGGGTGAGCAGTTCTTC. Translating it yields CASSLGGVGEQFF.

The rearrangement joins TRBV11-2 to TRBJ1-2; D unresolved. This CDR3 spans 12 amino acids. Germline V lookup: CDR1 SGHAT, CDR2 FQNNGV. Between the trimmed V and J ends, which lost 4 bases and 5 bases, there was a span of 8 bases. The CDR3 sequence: CASSSPGYGYTF. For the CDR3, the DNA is TGTGCCAGCAGCTCCCCGGGTTATGGCTACACCTTC.

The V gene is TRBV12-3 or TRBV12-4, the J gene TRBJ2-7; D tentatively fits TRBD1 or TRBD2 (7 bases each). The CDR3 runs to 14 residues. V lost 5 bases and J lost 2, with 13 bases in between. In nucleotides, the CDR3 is TGTGCCAGCAGTAAGACAGGGAGGGCCTACGAGCAGTACTTC. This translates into CASSKTGRAYEQYF.

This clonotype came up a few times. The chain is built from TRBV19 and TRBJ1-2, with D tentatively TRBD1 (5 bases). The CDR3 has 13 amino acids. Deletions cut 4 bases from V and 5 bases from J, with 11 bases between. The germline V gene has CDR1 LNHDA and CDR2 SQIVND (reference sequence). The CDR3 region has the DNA TGTGCCAGTAGTACCGGGACGGTTTATGGCTACACCTTC. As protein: CASSTGTVYGYTF.

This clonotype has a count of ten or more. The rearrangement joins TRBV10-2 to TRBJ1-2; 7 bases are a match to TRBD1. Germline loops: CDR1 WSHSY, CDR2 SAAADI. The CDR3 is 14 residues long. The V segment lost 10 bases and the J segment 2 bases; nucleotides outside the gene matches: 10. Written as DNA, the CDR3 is TGCGCCACTAAACCAGGGGGAACAAACTATGGCTACACCTTC. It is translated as CATKPGGTNYGYTF.

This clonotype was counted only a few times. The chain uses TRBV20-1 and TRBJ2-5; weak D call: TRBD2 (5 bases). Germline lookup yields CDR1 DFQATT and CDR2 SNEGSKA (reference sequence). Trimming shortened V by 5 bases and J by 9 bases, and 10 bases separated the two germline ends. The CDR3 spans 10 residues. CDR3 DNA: TGCAGTGCTGGACTGGTCCCCCAGTACTTC. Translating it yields CSAGLVPQYF.

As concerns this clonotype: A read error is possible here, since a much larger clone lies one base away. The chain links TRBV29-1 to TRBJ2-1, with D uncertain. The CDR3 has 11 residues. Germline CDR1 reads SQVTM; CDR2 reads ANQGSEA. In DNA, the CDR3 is TGCAGCGTTGTAACTCAGAATGAGAAGTTCTTC. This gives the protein CSVVTQNEKFF.

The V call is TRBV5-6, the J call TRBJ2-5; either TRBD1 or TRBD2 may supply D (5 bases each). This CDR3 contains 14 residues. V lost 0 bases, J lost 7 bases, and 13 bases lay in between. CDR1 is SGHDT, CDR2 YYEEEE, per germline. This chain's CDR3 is CASSLGGKAVTQYF. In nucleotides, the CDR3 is TGTGCCAGCAGCTTGGGGGGGAAAGCGGTGACCCAGTACTTC. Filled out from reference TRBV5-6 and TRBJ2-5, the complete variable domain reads DAGVTQSPTHLIKTRGQQVTLRCSPKSGHDTVSWYQQALGQGPQFIFQYYEEEERQRGNFPDRFSGHQFPNYSSELNVNALLLGDSALYLCASSLGGKAVTQYFGPGTRLLVL.

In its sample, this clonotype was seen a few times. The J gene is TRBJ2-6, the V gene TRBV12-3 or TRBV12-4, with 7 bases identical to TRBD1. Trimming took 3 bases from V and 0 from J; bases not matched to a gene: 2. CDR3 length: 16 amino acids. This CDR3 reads CASSLGQPSGANVLTF. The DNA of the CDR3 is TGTGCCAGCAGTTTGGGACAGCCCTCTGGGGCCAACGTCCTGACTTTC.

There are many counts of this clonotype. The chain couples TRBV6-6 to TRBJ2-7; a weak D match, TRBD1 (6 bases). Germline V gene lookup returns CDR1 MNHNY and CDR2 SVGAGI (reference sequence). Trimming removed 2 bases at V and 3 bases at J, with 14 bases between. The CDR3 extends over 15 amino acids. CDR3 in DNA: TGTGCCAGCAGTTACGACTCCAGGGGTTACTACGAGCAGTACTTC. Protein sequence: CASSYDSRGYYEQYF.

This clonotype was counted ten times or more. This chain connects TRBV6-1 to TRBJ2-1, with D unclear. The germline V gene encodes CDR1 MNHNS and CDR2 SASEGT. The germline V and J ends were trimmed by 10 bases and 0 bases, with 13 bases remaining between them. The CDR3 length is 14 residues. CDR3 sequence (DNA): TGTGCCATCCCCGATGAGAGCTCCTACAATGAGCAGTTCTTC. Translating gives CAIPDESSYNEQFF.

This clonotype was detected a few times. The CDR3 DNA reads TGTGCCAGCAGCCGGCTCGATCAGGGCGAGCAGTACTTC. It codes for CASSRLDQGEQYF. This sequence joins TRBV3-1 and TRBJ2-7; a possible D gene is TRBD1 (5 bases). Trimming stripped 4 bases from V and 6 bases from J, with 13 bases between. The germline V gene has CDR1 LGHDT and CDR2 YNNKEL (reference sequence). The CDR3 totals 13 residues.

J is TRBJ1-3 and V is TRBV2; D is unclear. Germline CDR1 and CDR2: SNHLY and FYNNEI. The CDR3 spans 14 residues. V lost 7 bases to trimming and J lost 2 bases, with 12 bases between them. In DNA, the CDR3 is TGTGCCAGCATAGAAGGGTCCCCTGGAAACACCATATATTTT. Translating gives CASIEGSPGNTIYF.